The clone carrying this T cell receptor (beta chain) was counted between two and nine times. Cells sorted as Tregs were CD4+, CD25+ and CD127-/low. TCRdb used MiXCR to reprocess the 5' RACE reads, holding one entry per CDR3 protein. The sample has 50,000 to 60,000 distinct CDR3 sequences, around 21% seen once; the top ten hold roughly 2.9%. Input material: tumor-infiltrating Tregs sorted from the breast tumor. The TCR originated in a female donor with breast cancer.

CDR3 residues: CASSPSSRYIQYF. The CDR3 DNA reads TGTGCCAGCAGCCCCTCTAGTAGATACATTCAGTACTTC. This sequence joins TRBV7-8 and TRBJ2-4; D remains unclear. The CDR3 totals 13 residues. Germline V gene data show CDR1 as SGHVS and CDR2 as FQNEAQ. V lost 5 bases and J lost 8, with 13 bases in between.